This T cell receptor beta chain derives from a study of cytomegalovirus exposure and HLA in healthy donors (dated by TCRdb to the late 2010s). Regarding the study in general: A later analysis indicated that the 90 to 150 validation repertoires were generated on the platform also employed for the 720 or so repertoires of the first cohort. To predict cytomegalovirus infection status, the study combined high-throughput TCR immunosequencing, statistical association of individual TCRs with disease status, and machine learning. Besides the first cohort of roughly 640 subjects, a separate validation cohort made up of some 110 different subjects was used. The aim of the study was to test whether cataloging public T cell receptors could identify signatures of past pathogen exposure. Findings and caveats that apply to the study as a whole: The authors suggested that the approach could potentially be extended to other disease states and immunological phenotypes. Across donors, most TCR sequences were observed very rarely, whereas some public TCRs were present in many individuals. Of the cluster scores, approximately 94% were above 0 in a later analysis, which found that TCRs clustered in the first cohort also tended to co-occur in the 120 validation repertoires. In both the original and validation cohorts, the classifier was reported to diagnose cytomegalovirus status with high specificity and sensitivity. The study listed 170 or so TCR beta chains as associated with cytomegalovirus. A later analysis had no HLA typing for the validation cohort, so co-occurrence there was scored across all 130 or so repertoires. In vitro tests confirmed that three of the cytomegalovirus-associated TCR beta chains recognize cytomegalovirus antigens.

Separate from the approximately 700-subject first cohort, the validation cohort of about 120 subjects was the group to which the donors belonged. With respect to this clone: It lacks a known antigen. The record has no base qualities; no much larger clone is one base away.

The library relied on the immunoSEQ multiplex PCR assay. The original methods were these. To diagnose cytomegalovirus status from the catalog of TCR beta chain sequences, a statistical classification framework was built. TCRdb obtained this table from immuneACCESS and retained in-frame rearrangements with V and J assigned. These tables miss some clones; where compared with another copy, unresolved V genes account for less than half of the shortfall, and the remainder is unexplained. V and J calls and clone size follow that table, whereas D and trimming were derived from the DNA. This sample comprises approximately 49,000 clones, roughly 93% of them detected only once. The top ten clones comprise over 1.1% of the sample. Sequenced material: PBMCs. The TCR sequence derives from a man aged 18 to 29 in good health and CMV-seronegative.

At the DNA level, the sequence is TGTGCCAGCAGCCAAATCGGGACAGGGGGCACTGAAGCTTTCTTT. It codes for CASSQIGTGGTEAFF. Rearrangement joined TRBV4-2 to TRBJ1-1; TRBD1 lines up with 11 middle nucleotides. The CDR3, from cysteine to phenylalanine, totals 15 residues. This entry keeps only the CDR3 DNA: 45 bases, framed from base 1. The germline V gene yields LGHNA for CDR1 and YNFKEQ for CDR2. Trimming removed 2 bases from V and 4 bases from J; the gene matches leave 3 bases unexplained.